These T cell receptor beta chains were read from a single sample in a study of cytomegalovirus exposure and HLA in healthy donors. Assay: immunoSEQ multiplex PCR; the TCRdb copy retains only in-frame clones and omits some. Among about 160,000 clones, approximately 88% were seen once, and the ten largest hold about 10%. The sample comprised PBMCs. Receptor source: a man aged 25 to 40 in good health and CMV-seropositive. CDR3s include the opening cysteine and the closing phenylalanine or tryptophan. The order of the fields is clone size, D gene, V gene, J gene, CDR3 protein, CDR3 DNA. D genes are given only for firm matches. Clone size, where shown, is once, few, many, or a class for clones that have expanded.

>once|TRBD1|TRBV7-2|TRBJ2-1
CASRRDRASNEQFF
TGTGCCAGCAGACGCGACAGGGCCAGCAATGAGCAGTTCTTC
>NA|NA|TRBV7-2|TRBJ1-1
CASSIPNRATEAFF
TGTGCCAGCAGCATACCGAACAGGGCCACTGAAGCTTTCTTT
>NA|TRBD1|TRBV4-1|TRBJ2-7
CASSQAGGAPYEQYF
TGCGCCAGCAGCCAAGCAGGGGGTGCCCCCTACGAGCAGTACTTC
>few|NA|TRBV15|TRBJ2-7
CATRGLTYEQYF
TGTGCCACCAGGGGACTCACCTACGAGCAGTACTTC
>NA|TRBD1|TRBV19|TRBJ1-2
CASSTIRDRGNYGYTF
TGTGCCAGTAGTACGATTCGGGACAGGGGAAACTATGGCTACACCTTC
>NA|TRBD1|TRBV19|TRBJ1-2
CASSKAPGTGTNYGYTF
TGTGCCAGTAGCAAAGCTCCCGGGACAGGGACTAACTATGGCTACACCTTC
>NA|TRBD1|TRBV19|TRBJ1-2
CASSSQGQGGLYGYTF
TGTGCCAGTAGTTCCCAAGGACAGGGGGGTTTATATGGCTACACCTTC
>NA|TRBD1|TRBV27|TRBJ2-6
CASSLRTGTLSGANVLTF
TGTGCCAGCAGTCTGAGGACAGGGACCCTCTCTGGGGCCAACGTCCTGACTTTC
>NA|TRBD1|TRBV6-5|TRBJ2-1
CASSYPGTDNEQFF
TGTGCCAGCAGTTACCCAGGGACAGACAATGAGCAGTTCTTC
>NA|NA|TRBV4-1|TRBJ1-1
CASSQDLAGDEGEAFF
TGCGCCAGCAGCCAAGATCTGGCAGGGGACGAGGGTGAAGCTTTCTTT
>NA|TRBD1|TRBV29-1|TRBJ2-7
CSVVGTGVYEQYF
TGCAGCGTTGTCGGGACAGGGGTCTACGAGCAGTACTTC
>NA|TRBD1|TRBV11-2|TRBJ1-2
CASSASGQLFGGGYTF
TGTGCCAGCAGCGCCTCGGGACAGCTCTTCGGTGGTGGCTACACCTTC
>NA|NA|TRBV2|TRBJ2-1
CASRPSEHNEQFF
TGTGCCAGCAGACCTAGCGAACACAATGAGCAGTTCTTC
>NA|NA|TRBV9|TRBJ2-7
CASSVAPRGLSSYEQYF
TGTGCCAGCAGCGTAGCCCCCAGGGGCCTGAGCTCCTACGAGCAGTACTTC
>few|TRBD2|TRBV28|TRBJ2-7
CASSPLAHEQYF
TGTGCCAGCAGTCCACTAGCGCACGAGCAGTACTTC
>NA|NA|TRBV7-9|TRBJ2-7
CASSQEYEQYF
TGTGCCAGCAGCCAAGAGTACGAGCAGTACTTC
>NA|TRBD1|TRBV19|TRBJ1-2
CASSGQGASNYGYTF
TGTGCCAGTAGTGGTCAGGGGGCTTCGAACTATGGCTACACCTTC
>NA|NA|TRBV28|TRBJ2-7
CASSLFLGAGTGSYEQYF
TGTGCCAGCAGTTTATTTTTGGGGGCCGGGACGGGCTCCTACGAGCAGTACTTC
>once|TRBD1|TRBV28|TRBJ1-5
CASTLDPRTGGTLFQPQHF
TGTGCCAGCACCCTCGACCCCCGGACAGGGGGAACTCTCTTTCAGCCCCAGCATTTT
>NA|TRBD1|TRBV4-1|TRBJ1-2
CASSHPGQGNYGYTF
TGCGCCAGCAGCCACCCCGGACAGGGCAACTATGGCTACACCTTC
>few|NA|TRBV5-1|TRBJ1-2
CASSPPGRGYGYTF
TGCGCCAGCAGCCCCCCAGGGCGAGGCTATGGCTACACCTTC
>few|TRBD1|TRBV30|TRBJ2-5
CACARADRGTGETQYF
TGTGCCTGCGCCAGGGCAGACAGGGGGACCGGTGAGACCCAGTACTTC
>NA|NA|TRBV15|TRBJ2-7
CATSNKLVTDEQYF
TGTGCCACCAGCAATAAACTGGTTACCGACGAGCAGTACTTC
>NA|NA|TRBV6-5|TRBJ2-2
CASSYGVNVRGELFF
TGTGCCAGCAGTTACGGAGTGAATGTACGCGGGGAGCTGTTTTTT
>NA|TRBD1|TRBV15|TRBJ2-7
CATSRNPPGTGVYEQYF
TGTGCCACCAGCAGAAATCCTCCCGGGACAGGGGTCTACGAGCAGTACTTC
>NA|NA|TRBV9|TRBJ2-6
CASSTNPGAGANVLTF
TGTGCCAGCAGCACTAACCCAGGGGCCGGGGCCAACGTCCTGACTTTC
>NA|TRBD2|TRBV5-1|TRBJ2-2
CASSPRVRGGASGELFF
TGCGCCAGCAGCCCGAGGGTGCGCGGGGGGGCATCCGGGGAGCTGTTTTTT